A single sample gave rise to the 19 T cell receptor beta chains below, sequenced in a study of cytomegalovirus exposure and HLA in healthy donors. Assay used: immunoSEQ multiplex PCR; TCRdb lists only in-frame clones, some missing. There are approximately 150,000 clones in the sample; roughly 87% occur only once, and 4.5% to 5.5% lies in the top ten. Sample: PBMCs. These receptors came from a man in his late teens or twenties in good health and CMV-seropositive.

The chain has TRBV15 and TRBJ1-2; the D gene is possibly TRBD1 (5 bases). Germline V gives CDR1 LNHNV, CDR2 YYDKDF (reference sequence). V lost 6 bases, J lost 4 bases, and 12 bases lay in between. The CDR3 runs to 13 residues. Here the CDR3 DNA reads TGTGCCACCAGACAGGACACCATCTATGGCTACACCTTC. Protein: CATRQDTIYGYTF.

The genes are TRBV7-2 and TRBJ2-3; 12 bases line up with TRBD2. The V and J ends lost 6 bases and 7 bases, in that order; junction bases with no gene match: 8. Per the germline V gene, CDR1 is SGHTA and CDR2 is FQGNSA. The CDR3 is 15 residues long. The CDR3 sequence: CASRPSGGAGNTQYF. CDR3 sequence (DNA): TGTGCCAGCAGACCTAGCGGGGGGGCGGGAAATACGCAGTATTTT.

The V gene is TRBV27, the J gene TRBJ2-5, with 9 bases matching TRBD2. With V trimmed by 2 bases and J by 2 bases, 3 bases remained unmatched. CDR3 length: 15 amino acids. Germline V CDR1 and CDR2: MNHEY, SMNVEV (reference sequence). CDR3 protein: CASSLGTSSQETQYF. The CDR3 DNA reads TGTGCCAGCAGTTTAGGGACTAGCAGTCAAGAGACCCAGTACTTC.

The V call is TRBV20-1, the J call TRBJ2-3, with D unclear. Germline V gene data show CDR1 as DFQATT and CDR2 as SNEGSKA (reference sequence). The CDR3 covers 11 residues. The V and J ends lost 3 bases and 4 bases respectively, with 5 bases between them. CDR3 sequence reads: CSARSSDTQYF. The CDR3 DNA reads as TGCAGTGCTAGGTCCTCAGATACGCAGTATTTT.

The gene calls are TRBV5-1 and TRBJ1-4; D gene ambiguous. V was clipped by 1 base and J by 0 bases, with 4 bases between them. Germline lookup yields CDR1 SGHRS and CDR2 YFSETQ. The CDR3 is made up of 14 amino acids. The CDR3 reads CASSLRATNEKLFF. The DNA for the CDR3 is TGCGCCAGCAGCTTGCGGGCAACTAATGAAAAACTGTTTTTT.

This chain links TRBV5-1 with TRBJ1-1; a possible D gene is TRBD1 (5 bases). V was trimmed by 1 base and J by 6 bases, leaving 13 bases between them. Per germline, CDR1 SGHRS and CDR2 YFSETQ. CDR3 length: 14 residues. The CDR3 DNA reads TGCGCCAGCAGCTTGCAGGGCTCACGGTCTGAAGCTTTCTTT. Translated: CASSLQGSRSEAFF.

This clone was seen a few times. The V and J genes are TRBV7-9 and TRBJ2-2, with a possible D match to TRBD2 (6 bases). The CDR3 runs to 13 residues. Deletions cut 5 bases from V and 6 bases from J, with 10 bases between. The V gene's germline CDR1 is SEHNR and CDR2 FQNEAQ (reference sequence). The CDR3 bases are TGTGCCAGCAGCCAAACTAGCCCCGGGGAGCTGTTTTTT. Its translation: CASSQTSPGELFF. Looking up the rest from reference TRBV7-9 and TRBJ2-2 gives the full variable domain: DTGVSQNPRHKITKRGQNVTFRCDPISEHNRLYWYRQTLGQGPEFLTYFQNEAQLEKSRLLSDRFSAERPKGSFSTLEIQRTEQGDSAMYLCASSQTSPGELFFGEGSRLTVL.

V gene TRBV7-9 combines with J gene TRBJ1-1; 9 bases agree with TRBD1. CDR1 and CDR2 (germline): SEHNR, FQNEAQ (reference sequence). Losses at the gene ends were 0 bases for V and 1 base for J; bases not matched to a gene: 6. This CDR3 has 17 residues. In nucleotides, the CDR3 is TGTGCCAGCAGCTTAGCGGCCGGGACAGGGTCGAACACTGAAGCTTTCTTT. It translates to CASSLAAGTGSNTEAFF.

CDR3 region: CAWRPGPTNTGELFF. For the CDR3, the DNA is TGTGCCTGGAGACCGGGTCCAACTAACACCGGGGAGCTGTTTTTT. The rearrangement uses TRBV30 and TRBJ2-2, with D uncertain. The CDR3 spans 15 residues. Germline CDR1 reads GTSNPN; CDR2 reads SVGIG (reference sequence). Trimming cost V 3 bases and J 2 bases, with 13 bases left between them.

The chain combines TRBV19 with TRBJ1-5; tentative D call: TRBD1 (5 bases). The germline gives CDR1 LNHDA, CDR2 SQIVND (reference sequence). CDR3 size: 14 residues. The V and J ends lost 6 bases and 6 bases respectively, with 15 bases between them. The CDR3 DNA reads TGTGCCAGTAGGCTTTCGCAGGGCGGTCAGCCCCAGCATTTT. It yields the protein CASRLSQGGQPQHF. Based on the CDR3 plus reference TRBV19 and TRBJ1-5, the full variable domain is DGGITQSPKYLFRKEGQNVTLSCEQNLNHDAMYWYRQDPGQGLRLIYYSQIVNDFQKGDIAEGYSVSREKKESFPLTVTSAQKNPTAFYLCASRLSQGGQPQHFGDGTRLSIL.

The rearrangement joins TRBV4-2 to TRBJ2-5, with 12 bases that match TRBD2. V lost 2 bases and J lost 4; bases outside the gene matches: 5. Germline V gene sequence: CDR1 LGHNA, CDR2 YNFKEQ. The CDR3 contains 16 residues. For the CDR3, the DNA is TGTGCCAGCAGCCAATCGCCGGGACTAGCGGGAGAGACCCAGTACTTC. Amino acids: CASSQSPGLAGETQYF.

J is TRBJ2-2 and V is TRBV5-1, with TRBD2 matching 10 bases. Germline V gene data show CDR1 as SGHRS and CDR2 as YFSETQ. V lost 6 bases and J lost 7; bases outside the gene matches: 9. The CDR3 extends over 15 amino acids. Here the CDR3 reads CASTESGRADGELFF. The CDR3 DNA reads TGCGCCAGCACCGAGAGCGGGAGGGCTGACGGGGAGCTGTTTTTT.

The chain uses TRBV6-1 and TRBJ2-1; 16 bases are shared with TRBD2. CDR3 length: 15 residues. Trimming removed 3 bases from V and 15 bases from J; junction bases left unmatched: 8. Per the germline V gene, CDR1 is MNHNS and CDR2 is SASEGT. DNA for the CDR3: TGTGCCAGCAGTGACCCGGGACTAGCGGGGGGGCCCTCGTTCTTC. This sequence encodes CASSDPGLAGGPSFF.

The gene calls are TRBV5-1 and TRBJ1-2, with 8 bases lining up with TRBD1. CDR1 SGHRS and CDR2 YFSETQ come from the germline V gene. The CDR3 runs to 16 residues. The V gene end was trimmed by 3 bases and the J gene end by 4 bases; junction bases not matched to a gene: 11. For the CDR3, the DNA is TGCGCCAGCAGCTCTTCTGGGACAGGCCTCCTCTATGGCTACACCTTC. It specifies CASSSSGTGLLYGYTF.

This chain connects TRBV5-1 to TRBJ2-1, with TRBD2 matching over 8 bases. The CDR3 runs to 16 residues. Per germline, CDR1 SGHRS and CDR2 YFSETQ. Losses at the gene ends were 0 bases for V and 7 bases for J; bases not matched to a gene: 9. CDR3 loop: CASSLVGRGGQNEQFF. The CDR3 nucleotides are TGCGCCAGCAGCTTGGTAGGACGGGGGGGCCAAAATGAGCAGTTCTTC.

The chain links TRBV7-9 to TRBJ2-5; 10 nucleotides align to TRBD2. J gave up 2 bases and V 5 bases, and 5 bases lay outside the gene matches. Per germline, CDR1 SEHNR and CDR2 FQNEAQ (reference sequence). The CDR3 covers 15 residues. The CDR3 region is CASSPLAGEQETQYF. DNA for the CDR3: TGTGCCAGCAGCCCCCTAGCGGGAGAACAAGAGACCCAGTACTTC. Full variable domain (outside the CDR3, taken from reference TRBV7-9 and TRBJ2-5): DTGVSQNPRHKITKRGQNVTFRCDPISEHNRLYWYRQTLGQGPEFLTYFQNEAQLEKSRLLSDRFSAERPKGSFSTLEIQRTEQGDSAMYLCASSPLAGEQETQYFGPGTRLLVL.

This clone came up once. The CDR3, as DNA: TGTGCCAGTAGTGCCGCCGGGGGGTTAAGCTCCTACAATGAGCAGTTCTTC. Protein product: CASSAAGGLSSYNEQFF. The chain combines TRBV19 with TRBJ2-1, with 7 bases matching TRBD2. The CDR3 length is 17 residues. CDR1 and CDR2 from the germline V gene are LNHDA and SQIVND (reference sequence). The V and J ends lost 5 bases and 0 bases, in that order; junction bases with no gene match: 10.

There are a few counts of this clone. This rearrangement joins TRBV7-8 to TRBJ2-5; D ambiguous. Germline CDR1 SGHVS, CDR2 FQNEAQ. V was shortened by 2 bases and J by 4 bases, with 5 bases between the two germline ends. CDR3 size: 12 residues. The CDR3 here is CASSLSAETQYF. Written as DNA, the CDR3 is TGTGCCAGCAGCTTAAGCGCAGAGACCCAGTACTTC. Variable domain in full (rest from reference TRBV7-8 and TRBJ2-5): GAGVSQSPRYKVAKRGQDVALRCDPISGHVSLFWYQQALGQGPEFLTYFQNEAQLDKSGLPSDRFFAERPEGSVSTLKIQRTQQEDSAVYLCASSLSAETQYFGPGTRLLVL.

This clone showed up just a few times. This chain uses TRBV19 with TRBJ1-5, with D possibly being TRBD1 (5 bases). The CDR3 is 15 amino acids. From germline, CDR1 is LNHDA and CDR2 SQIVND (reference sequence). Trimming cost V 5 bases and J 2 bases, with 13 bases left between them. The CDR3 region has the DNA TGTGCCAGTAGTTGGGGGGTAGGAGGCAATCAGCCCCAGCATTTT. Residues: CASSWGVGGNQPQHF.